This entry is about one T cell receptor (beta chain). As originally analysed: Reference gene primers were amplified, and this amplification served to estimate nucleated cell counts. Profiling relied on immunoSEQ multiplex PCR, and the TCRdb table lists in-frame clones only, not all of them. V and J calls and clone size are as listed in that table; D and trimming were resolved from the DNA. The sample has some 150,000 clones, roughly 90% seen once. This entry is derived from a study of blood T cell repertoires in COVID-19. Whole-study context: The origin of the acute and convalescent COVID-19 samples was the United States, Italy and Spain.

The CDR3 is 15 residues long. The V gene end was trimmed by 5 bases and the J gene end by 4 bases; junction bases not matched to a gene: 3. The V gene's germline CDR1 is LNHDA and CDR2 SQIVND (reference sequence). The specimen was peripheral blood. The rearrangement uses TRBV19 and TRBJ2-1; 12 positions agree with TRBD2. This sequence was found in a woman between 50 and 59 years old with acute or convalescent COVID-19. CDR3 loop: CASSALAGGYNEQFF. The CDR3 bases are TGTGCCAGTAGTGCTCTAGCGGGGGGGTACAATGAGCAGTTCTTC. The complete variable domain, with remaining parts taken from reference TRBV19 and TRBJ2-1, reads DGGITQSPKYLFRKEGQNVTLSCEQNLNHDAMYWYRQDPGQGLRLIYYSQIVNDFQKGDIAEGYSVSREKKESFPLTVTSAQKNPTAFYLCASSALAGGYNEQFFGPGTRLTVL.